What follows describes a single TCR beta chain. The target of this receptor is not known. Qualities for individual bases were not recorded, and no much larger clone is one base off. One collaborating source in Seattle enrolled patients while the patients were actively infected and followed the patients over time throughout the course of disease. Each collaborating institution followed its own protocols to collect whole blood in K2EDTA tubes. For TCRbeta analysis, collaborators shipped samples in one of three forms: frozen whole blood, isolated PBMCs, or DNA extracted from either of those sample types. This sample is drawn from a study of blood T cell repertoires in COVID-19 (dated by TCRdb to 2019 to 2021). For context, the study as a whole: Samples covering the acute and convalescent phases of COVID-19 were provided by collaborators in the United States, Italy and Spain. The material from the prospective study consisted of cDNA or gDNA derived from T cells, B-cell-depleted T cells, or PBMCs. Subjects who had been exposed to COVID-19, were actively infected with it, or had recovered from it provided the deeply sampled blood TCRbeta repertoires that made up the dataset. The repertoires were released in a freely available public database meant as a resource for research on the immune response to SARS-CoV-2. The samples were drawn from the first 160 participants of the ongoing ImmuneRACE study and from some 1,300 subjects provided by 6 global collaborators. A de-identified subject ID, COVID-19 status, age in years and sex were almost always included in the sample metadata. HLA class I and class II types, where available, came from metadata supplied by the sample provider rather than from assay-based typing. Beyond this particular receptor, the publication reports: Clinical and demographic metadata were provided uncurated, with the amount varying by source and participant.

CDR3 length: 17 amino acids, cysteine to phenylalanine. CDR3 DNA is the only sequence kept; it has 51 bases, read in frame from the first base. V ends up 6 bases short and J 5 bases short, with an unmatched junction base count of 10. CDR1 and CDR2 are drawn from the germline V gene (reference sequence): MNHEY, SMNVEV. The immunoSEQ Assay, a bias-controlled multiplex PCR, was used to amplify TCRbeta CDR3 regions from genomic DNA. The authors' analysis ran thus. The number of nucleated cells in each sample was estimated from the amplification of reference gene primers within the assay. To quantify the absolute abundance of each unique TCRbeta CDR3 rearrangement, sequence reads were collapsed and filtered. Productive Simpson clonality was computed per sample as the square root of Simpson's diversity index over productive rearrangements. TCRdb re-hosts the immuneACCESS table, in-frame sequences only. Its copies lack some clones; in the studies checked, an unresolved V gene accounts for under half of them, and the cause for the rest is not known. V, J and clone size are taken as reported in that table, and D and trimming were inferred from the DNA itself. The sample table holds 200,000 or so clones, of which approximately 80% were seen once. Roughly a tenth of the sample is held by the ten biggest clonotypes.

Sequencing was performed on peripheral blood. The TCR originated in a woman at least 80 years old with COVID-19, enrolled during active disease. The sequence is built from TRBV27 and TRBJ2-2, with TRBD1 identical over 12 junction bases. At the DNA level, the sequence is TGTGCCAGCAGGCGGGGACAGGGGGCGCGAAATACCGGGGAGCTGTTTTTT. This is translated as CASRRGQGARNTGELFF.